This T cell receptor (beta chain) was identified in a study of cytomegalovirus exposure and HLA in healthy donors. Overall study findings and caveats: Later analysis indicated greater clonal expansion among HLA-associated TCR beta chains than among equally common other chains. The authors reported that TCR beta sequences could predict HLA-A and HLA-B alleles. These predictions were accurate for most subjects in the first cohort.

This CDR3 has 14 residues. The junction had 7 bases not matched to a gene; V was cut back by 6 bases and J by 6 bases. Germline lookup yields CDR1 ENHRY and CDR2 SYGVKD. Primers included in the PCR were 60 Vbeta and 13 Jbeta primers. Authors' analysis steps: Later, 65 million to 85 million unique TCR beta chains were counted in an analysis, and roughly 11 million of them were shared. Assay: immunoSEQ multiplex PCR; the TCRdb copy retains only in-frame clones and omits some. The D gene and trimming were derived from the DNA, and the V and J assignments and clone size from that table. Of 60,000 to 100,000 clones detected, under 80% appear once; the ten largest clones hold roughly 6%. For this clone: The antigen remains undetermined.

This clonotype originated in a male donor in good health and CMV-seropositive. The chain employs TRBV10-3 and TRBJ2-1; 8 bases align to TRBD2. Sequencing input: PBMCs. CDR3 DNA sequence: TGTGCCATCAGCCCCGGGACTAGTCGCAATGAGCAGTTCTTC. It encodes CAISPGTSRNEQFF.